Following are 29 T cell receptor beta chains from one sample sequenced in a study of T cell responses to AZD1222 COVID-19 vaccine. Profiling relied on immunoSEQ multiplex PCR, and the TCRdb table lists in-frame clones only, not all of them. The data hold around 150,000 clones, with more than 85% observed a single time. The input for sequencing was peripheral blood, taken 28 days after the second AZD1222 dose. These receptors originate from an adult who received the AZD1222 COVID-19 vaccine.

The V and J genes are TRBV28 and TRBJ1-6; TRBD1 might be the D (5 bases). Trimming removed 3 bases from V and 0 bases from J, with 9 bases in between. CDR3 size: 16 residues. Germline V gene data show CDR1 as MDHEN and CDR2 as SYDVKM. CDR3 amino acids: CASSLQGRSYNSPLHF. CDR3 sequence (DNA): TGTGCCAGCAGTTTGCAGGGACGCTCCTATAATTCACCCCTCCACTTT.

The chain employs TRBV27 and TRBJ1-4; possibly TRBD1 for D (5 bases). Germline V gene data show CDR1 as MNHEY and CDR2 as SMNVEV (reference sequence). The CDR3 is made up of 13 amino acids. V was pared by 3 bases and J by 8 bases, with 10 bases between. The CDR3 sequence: CASSFWPGEKLFF. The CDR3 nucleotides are TGTGCCAGCAGTTTTTGGCCAGGGGAAAAACTGTTTTTT. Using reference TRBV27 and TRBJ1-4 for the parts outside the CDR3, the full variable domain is EAQVTQNPRYLITVTGKKLTVTCSQNMNHEYMSWYRQDPGLGLRQIYYSMNVEVTDKGDVPEGYKVSRKEKRNFPLILESPSPNQTSLYFCASSFWPGEKLFFGSGTQLSVL.

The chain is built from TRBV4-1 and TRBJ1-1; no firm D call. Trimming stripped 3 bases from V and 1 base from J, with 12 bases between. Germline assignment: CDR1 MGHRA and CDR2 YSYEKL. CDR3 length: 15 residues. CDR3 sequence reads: CASSHPGPTNTEAFF. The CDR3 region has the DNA TGCGCCAGCAGCCATCCCGGACCGACGAACACTGAAGCTTTCTTT.

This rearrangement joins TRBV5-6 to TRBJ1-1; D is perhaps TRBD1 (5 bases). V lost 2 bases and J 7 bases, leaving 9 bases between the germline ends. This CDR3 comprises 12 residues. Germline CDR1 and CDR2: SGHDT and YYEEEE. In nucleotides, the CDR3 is TGTGCCAGCAGCTTAGGGACCGGTGAAGCTTTCTTT. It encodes CASSLGTGEAFF.

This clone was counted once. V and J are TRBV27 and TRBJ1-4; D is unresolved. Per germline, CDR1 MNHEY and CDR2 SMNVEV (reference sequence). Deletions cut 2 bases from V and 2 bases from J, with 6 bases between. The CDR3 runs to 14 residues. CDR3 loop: CASSLRGTNEKLFF. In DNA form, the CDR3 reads TGTGCCAGCAGTTTAAGAGGGACTAATGAAAAACTGTTTTTT.

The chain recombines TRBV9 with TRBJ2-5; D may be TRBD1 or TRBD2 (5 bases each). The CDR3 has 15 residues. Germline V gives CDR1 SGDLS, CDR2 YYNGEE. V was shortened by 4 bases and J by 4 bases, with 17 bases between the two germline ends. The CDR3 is CASSPSRDVGETQYF. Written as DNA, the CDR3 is TGTGCCAGCAGCCCATCCCGGGACGTGGGAGAGACCCAGTACTTC.

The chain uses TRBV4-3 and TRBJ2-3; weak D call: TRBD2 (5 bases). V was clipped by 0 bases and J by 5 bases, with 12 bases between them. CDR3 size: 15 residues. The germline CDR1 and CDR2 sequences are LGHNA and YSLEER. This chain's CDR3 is CASSQETRGRDTQYF. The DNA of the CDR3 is TGCGCCAGCAGCCAAGAAACTCGAGGGCGAGATACGCAGTATTTT.

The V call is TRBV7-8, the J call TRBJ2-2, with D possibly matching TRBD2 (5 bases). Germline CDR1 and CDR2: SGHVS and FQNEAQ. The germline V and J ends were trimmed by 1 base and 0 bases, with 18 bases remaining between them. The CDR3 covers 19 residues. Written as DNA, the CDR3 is TGTGCCAGCAGCTTAGTCCGTGGACTCCCTAACTCGAACACCGGGGAGCTGTTTTTT. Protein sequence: CASSLVRGLPNSNTGELFF. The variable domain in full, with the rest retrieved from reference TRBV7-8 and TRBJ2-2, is GAGVSQSPRYKVAKRGQDVALRCDPISGHVSLFWYQQALGQGPEFLTYFQNEAQLDKSGLPSDRFFAERPEGSVSTLKIQRTQQEDSAVYLCASSLVRGLPNSNTGELFFGEGSRLTVL.

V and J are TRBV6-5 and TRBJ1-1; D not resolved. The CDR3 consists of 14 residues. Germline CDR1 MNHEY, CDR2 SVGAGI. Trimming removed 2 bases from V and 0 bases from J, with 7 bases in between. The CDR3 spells CASSYLGMNTEAFF. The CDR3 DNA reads TGTGCCAGCAGTTACCTGGGGATGAACACTGAAGCTTTCTTT.

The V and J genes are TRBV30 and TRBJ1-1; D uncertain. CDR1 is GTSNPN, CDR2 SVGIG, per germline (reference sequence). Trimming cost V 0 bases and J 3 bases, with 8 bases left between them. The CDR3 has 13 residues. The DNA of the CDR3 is TGTGCCTGGAGTGTGGGCAGGCACACTGAAGCTTTCTTT. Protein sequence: CAWSVGRHTEAFF.

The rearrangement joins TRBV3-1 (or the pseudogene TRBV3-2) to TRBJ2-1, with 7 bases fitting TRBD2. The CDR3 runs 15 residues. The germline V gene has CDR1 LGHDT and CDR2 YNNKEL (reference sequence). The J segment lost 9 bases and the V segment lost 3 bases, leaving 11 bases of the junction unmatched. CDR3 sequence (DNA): TGTGCCAGCAGCCAGGGAGGGTCCCTCTCGAGTGAGCAGTTCTTC. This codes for CASSQGGSLSSEQFF.

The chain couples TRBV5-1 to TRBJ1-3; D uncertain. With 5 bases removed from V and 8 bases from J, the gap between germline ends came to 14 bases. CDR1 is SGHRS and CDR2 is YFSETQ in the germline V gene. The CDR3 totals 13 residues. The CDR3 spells CASRDLGRHTIYF. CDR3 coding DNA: TGCGCCAGCAGGGACTTGGGTAGACACACCATATATTTT.

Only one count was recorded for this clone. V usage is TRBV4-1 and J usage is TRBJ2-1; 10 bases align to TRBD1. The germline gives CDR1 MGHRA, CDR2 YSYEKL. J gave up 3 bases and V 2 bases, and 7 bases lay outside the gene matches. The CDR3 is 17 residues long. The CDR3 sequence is CASSQRTGTGDYNEQFF. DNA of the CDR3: TGCGCCAGCAGCCAACGAACCGGGACAGGGGACTACAATGAGCAGTTCTTC.

The CDR3 loop reads CASSPERGTEAFF. The DNA of the CDR3 is TGTGCCAGCAGTCCCGAACGGGGAACTGAAGCTTTCTTT. This chain joins TRBV2 and TRBJ1-1; D is undetermined. The CDR3 loop spans 13 amino acids. From germline, CDR1 is SNHLY and CDR2 FYNNEI. V lost 5 bases to trimming and J lost 5 bases, with 12 bases between them.

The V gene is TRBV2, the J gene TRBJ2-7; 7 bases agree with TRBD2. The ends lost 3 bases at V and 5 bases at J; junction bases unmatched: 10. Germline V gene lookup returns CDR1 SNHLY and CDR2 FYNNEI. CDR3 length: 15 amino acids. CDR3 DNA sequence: TGTGCCAGCAGTGATCAGGTGAGCGGGAACCACGAGCAGTACTTC. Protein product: CASSDQVSGNHEQYF.

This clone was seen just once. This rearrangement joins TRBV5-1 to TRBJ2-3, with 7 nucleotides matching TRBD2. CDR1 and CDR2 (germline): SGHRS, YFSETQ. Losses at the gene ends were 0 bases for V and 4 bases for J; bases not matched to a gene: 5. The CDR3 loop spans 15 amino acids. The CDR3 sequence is CASSLESGGPDTQYF. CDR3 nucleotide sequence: TGCGCCAGCAGCTTGGAGTCGGGAGGCCCAGATACGCAGTATTTT. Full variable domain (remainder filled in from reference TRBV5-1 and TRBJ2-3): KAGVTQTPRYLIKTRGQQVTLSCSPISGHRSVSWYQQTPGQGLQFLFEYFSETQRNKGNFPGRFSGRQFSNSRSEMNVSTLELGDSALYLCASSLESGGPDTQYFGPGTRLTVL.

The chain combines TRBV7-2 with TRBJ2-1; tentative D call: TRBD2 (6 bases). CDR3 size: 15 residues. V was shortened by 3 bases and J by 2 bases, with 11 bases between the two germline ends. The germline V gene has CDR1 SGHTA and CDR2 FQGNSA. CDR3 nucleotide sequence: TGTGCCAGCAGCTTCGATAGCGGAACCTACAATGAGCAGTTCTTC. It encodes CASSFDSGTYNEQFF.

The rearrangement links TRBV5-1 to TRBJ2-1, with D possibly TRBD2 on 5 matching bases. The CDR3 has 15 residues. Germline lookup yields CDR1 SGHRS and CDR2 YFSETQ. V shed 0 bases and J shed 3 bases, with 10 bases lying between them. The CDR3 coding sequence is TGCGCCAGCAGCTTGGACCTAGCCGGCTACAATGAGCAGTTCTTC. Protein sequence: CASSLDLAGYNEQFF.

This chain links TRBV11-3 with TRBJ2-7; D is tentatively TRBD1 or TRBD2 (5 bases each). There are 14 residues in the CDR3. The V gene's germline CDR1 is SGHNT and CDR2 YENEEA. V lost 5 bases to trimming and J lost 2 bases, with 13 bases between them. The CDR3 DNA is TGTGCCAGCAGCCCCTGGGACCGTACCTACGAGCAGTACTTC. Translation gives CASSPWDRTYEQYF.

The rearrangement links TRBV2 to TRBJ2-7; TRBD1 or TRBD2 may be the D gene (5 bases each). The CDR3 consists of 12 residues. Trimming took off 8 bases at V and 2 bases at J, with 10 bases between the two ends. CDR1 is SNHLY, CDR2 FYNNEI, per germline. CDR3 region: CASRDDTYEQYF. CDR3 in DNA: TGTGCCAGCCGGGACGACACCTACGAGCAGTACTTC.

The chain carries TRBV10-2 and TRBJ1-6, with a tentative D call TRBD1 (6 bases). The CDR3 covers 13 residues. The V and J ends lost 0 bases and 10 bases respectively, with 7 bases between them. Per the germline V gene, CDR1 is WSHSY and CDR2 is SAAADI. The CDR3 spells CASSESGGSPLHF. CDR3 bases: TGCGCCAGCAGTGAGTCAGGGGGGTCACCCCTCCACTTT.

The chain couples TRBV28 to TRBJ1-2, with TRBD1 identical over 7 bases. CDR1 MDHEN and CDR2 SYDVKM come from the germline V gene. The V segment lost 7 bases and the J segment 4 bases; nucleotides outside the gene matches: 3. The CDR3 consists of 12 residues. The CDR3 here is CASKGQLYGYTF. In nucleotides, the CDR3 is TGTGCCAGCAAGGGACAGCTCTATGGCTACACCTTC.

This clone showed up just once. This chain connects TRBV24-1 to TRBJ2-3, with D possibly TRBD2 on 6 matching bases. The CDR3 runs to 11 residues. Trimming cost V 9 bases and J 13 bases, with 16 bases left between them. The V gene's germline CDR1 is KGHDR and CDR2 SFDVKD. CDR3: CATWRDDKKYF. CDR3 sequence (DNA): TGTGCCACCTGGAGGGACGATAAGAAGTATTTT.

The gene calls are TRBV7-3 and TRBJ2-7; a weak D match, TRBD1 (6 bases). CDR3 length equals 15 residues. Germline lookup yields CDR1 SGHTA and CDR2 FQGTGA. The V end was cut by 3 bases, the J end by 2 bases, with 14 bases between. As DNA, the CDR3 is TGTGCCAGCAGCTTGCTACACAGGGTCCCCTACGAGCAGTACTTC. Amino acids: CASSLLHRVPYEQYF.

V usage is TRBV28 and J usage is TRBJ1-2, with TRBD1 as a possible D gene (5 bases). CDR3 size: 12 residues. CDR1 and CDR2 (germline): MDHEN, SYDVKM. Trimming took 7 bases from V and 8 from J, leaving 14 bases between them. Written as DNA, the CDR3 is TGTGCCAGCACCCACCGGGGGGGAGGCTACACCTTC. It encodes CASTHRGGGYTF.

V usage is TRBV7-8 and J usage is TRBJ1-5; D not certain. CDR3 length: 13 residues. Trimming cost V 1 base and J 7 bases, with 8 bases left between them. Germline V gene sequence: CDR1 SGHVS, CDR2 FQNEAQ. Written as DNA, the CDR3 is TGTGCCAGCAGCTTAGACATCACGCAGCCCCAGCATTTT. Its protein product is CASSLDITQPQHF.

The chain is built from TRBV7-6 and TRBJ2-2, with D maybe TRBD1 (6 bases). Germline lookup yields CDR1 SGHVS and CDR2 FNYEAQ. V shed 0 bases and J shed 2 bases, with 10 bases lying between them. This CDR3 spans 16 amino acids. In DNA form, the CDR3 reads TGTGCCAGCAGCTTAGCCCGGGACATCAACACCGGGGAGCTGTTTTTT. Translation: CASSLARDINTGELFF.

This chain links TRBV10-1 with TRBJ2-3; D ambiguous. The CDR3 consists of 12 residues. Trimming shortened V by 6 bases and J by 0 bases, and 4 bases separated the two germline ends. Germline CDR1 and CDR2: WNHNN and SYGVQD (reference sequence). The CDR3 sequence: CASSSSTDTQYF. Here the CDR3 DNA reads TGCGCCAGCAGCTCTAGCACAGATACGCAGTATTTT.

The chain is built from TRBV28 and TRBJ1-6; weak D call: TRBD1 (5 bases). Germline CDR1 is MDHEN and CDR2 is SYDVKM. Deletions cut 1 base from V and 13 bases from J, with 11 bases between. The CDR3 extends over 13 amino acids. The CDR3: CASSLSTWGPLHF. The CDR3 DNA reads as TGTGCCAGCAGTTTATCTACCTGGGGCCCCCTCCACTTT.